This T cell receptor beta chain was identified in a study of graft-versus-host responses after intestinal transplantation. Study overall: Isolated intestinal, liver-intestinal, or multivisceral transplants were what recipients had. Study-level findings and limits: Detection of GvH clones occurred in recipient marrow, and some had their first appearance in ileum or blood. In patients with graft-donor T cell macrochimerism, allograft graft-versus-host to host-versus-graft clonal ratios were high.

Note on this clone: What it binds is not known.

The data were produced by immunoSEQ multiplex PCR, yet TCRdb's version contains in-frame clones alone and is incomplete. The sample shows approximately 63,000 clones, 90% to 95% of them seen only once. This CDR3 has 12 amino acids. The ends were cut back, 7 bases at V and 5 bases at J, with 11 bases in the middle. CDR1 and CDR2 from the germline V gene are SEHNR and FQNEAQ (reference sequence). The chain is built from TRBV7-9 and TRBJ1-2; TRBD1 might be the D (6 bases). The clonotype was recovered from a human donor who was the organ donor for an intestinal transplant. The material sequenced was unstimulated CD4+ T cells sorted from spleen or lymph node cells, taken before transplant. The CDR3 nucleotides read TGTGCCAGCACCAAAAGGGGGTATGGCTACACCTTC. This sequence encodes CASTKRGYGYTF. The variable domain in full, with the rest retrieved from reference TRBV7-9 and TRBJ1-2, is DTGVSQNPRHKITKRGQNVTFRCDPISEHNRLYWYRQTLGQGPEFLTYFQNEAQLEKSRLLSDRFSAERPKGSFSTLEIQRTEQGDSAMYLCASTKRGYGYTFGSGTRLTVV.